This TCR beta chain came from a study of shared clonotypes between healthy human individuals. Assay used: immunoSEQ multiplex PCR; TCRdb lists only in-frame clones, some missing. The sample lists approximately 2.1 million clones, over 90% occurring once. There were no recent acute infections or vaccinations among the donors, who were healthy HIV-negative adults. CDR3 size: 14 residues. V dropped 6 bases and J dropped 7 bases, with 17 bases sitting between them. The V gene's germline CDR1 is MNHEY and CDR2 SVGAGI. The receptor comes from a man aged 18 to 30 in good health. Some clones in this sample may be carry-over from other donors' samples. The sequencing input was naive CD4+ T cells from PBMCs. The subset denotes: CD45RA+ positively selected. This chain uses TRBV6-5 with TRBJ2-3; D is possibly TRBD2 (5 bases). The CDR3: CASSPGNGLYTQYF. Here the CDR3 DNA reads TGTGCCAGCAGCCCCGGGAATGGGTTATATACGCAGTATTTT.